Sequencing of this TCR beta chain was carried out in a study of blood T cell repertoires in COVID-19. Background on the study: COVID-19 samples, acute and convalescent, were from the United States, Italy and Spain.

Study processing details: Reference gene primer amplification gave nucleated cell count estimates. Sequencing was performed with immunoSEQ multiplex PCR; in TCRdb, only in-frame clones are kept and a portion is missing. Clone size and the V and J calls come from that table; the DNA yielded D and trimming. The sample consists of 5,500 to 8,000 clones, 80% to 90% of them appearing once. V dropped 1 base and J dropped 1 base, with 10 bases sitting between them. Germline V gene sequence: CDR1 SGDLS, CDR2 YYNGEE. The CDR3 is made up of 15 amino acids. The TCR comes from a human donor in a cohort sampled during active COVID-19. The donor label of this sample is uncertain. The sequenced material came from peripheral blood. The chain joins TRBV9 to TRBJ2-3; TRBD2 is a possible D gene (6 bases). The CDR3, as DNA: TGTGCCAGCAGCGTAACTGGGGAGGGCACAGATACGCAGTATTTT. It encodes CASSVTGEGTDTQYF.